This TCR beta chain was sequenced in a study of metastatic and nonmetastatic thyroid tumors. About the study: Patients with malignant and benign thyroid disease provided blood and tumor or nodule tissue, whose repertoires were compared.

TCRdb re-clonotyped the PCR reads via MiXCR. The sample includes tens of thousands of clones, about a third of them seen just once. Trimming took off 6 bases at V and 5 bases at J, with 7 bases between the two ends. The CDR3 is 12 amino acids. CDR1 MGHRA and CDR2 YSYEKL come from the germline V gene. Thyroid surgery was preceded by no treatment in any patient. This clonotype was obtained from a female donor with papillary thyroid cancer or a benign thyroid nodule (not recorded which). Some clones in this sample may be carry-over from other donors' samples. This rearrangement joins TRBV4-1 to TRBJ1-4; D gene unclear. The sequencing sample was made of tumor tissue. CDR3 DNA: TGCGCCAGCAGAACCCCAAATGAAAAACTGTTTTTT. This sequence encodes CASRTPNEKLFF.